What follows describes a single T cell receptor beta chain. What it recognizes is unknown. One entry per CDR3 protein, called by TCRdb with MiXCR from the 5' RACE reads. This sample has around 340,000 distinct CDR3 sequences, with approximately 15% found just once. The entry originates in a study of T-cell memory formation after mild COVID-19. Whole-study findings and limits: There were some responding clones in pre-infection memory, which suggested that cross-reactive memory had joined.

Trimming removed 6 bases from V and 2 bases from J; junction bases left unmatched: 20. This CDR3 spans 20 amino acids. Germline CDR1 and CDR2: MDHEN and SYDVKM. Specimen: PBMCs or a T cell subset sorted from them (not recorded which). The chain carries TRBV28 and TRBJ2-2, with TRBD2 matching over 8 bases. The sequence derives from a man between 18 and 35 years old who had mild COVID-19 (a few samples of this study predate the infection). Cell type and time point are not known. Written as DNA, the CDR3 is TGTGCCAGCAGAAGGGTGAGCGGGGGATTACACCCCCGAAACACCGGGGAGCTGTTTTTT. Translated, it gives CASRRVSGGLHPRNTGELFF.